This T cell receptor beta chain was captured by sequencing in a study of T-cell reconstitution after alpha-beta-depleted transplantation in children. Study-level results: Newly produced T cells mostly provided counts and TCRbeta diversity after one year, as hyperexpanded clones declined. It was reported that alpha-beta T cells came from several hundred expanded graft clones (about two months after transplant). Day-60 TCRbeta diversity that was high in some patients was derived from surviving recipient T cells and thymic progenitors.

Unique molecular identifiers were incorporated during preparation of the TCRbeta library. TCRdb fed the PCR reads into MiXCR, producing one record per CDR3 protein. The sample contains 550,000 to 800,000 distinct CDR3 sequences, about an eighth of which appear only once. V lost 1 base, J lost 3 bases, and 19 bases lay in between. Per the germline V gene, CDR1 is SGHTA and CDR2 is FQGNSA. This CDR3 spans 17 amino acids. Many counts were recorded for this clonotype. Its antigen is as yet unknown. The origin of this receptor is a girl aged 2 to 9 with congenital amegakaryocytic thrombocytopenia, due to receive a stem cell transplant. Sequences were derived from PBMCs, sampled before TCRalphabeta/CD19-depleted stem cell transplant. This chain joins TRBV7-2 and TRBJ2-7, with D hard to call. The CDR3 nucleotides read TGTGCCAGCAGCTTAGAGCTAGACCGTGGTTATCTCTACGAGCAGTACTTC. This codes for CASSLELDRGYLYEQYF.